The 20 T cell receptor beta chains presented below share a single source sample, sequenced in a study of blood T cell repertoires in COVID-19. The method was immunoSEQ multiplex PCR; TCRdb's version includes in-frame clones alone and lacks a portion of them. The sample has about 320,000 clones; 75% to 90% are singletons. Input material: PBMCs or T cells enriched from blood (not recorded which). Every receptor here comes from a woman aged 25 to 45 who had been exposed to COVID-19.

The gene calls are TRBV3-1 (or the pseudogene TRBV3-2) and TRBJ1-1; D possibly corresponds to TRBD1 (5 bases). Germline V gene sequence: CDR1 LGHDT, CDR2 YNNKEL (reference sequence). This CDR3 spans 12 amino acids. Trimming stripped 2 bases from V and 7 bases from J, with 8 bases between. The CDR3 DNA reads TGTGCCAGCAGCCAAAGTACAGGTGAAGCTTTCTTT. Encoded protein: CASSQSTGEAFF.

V and J are TRBV5-1 and TRBJ2-5; no definite D call. This CDR3 is 15 amino acids long. Per the germline V gene, CDR1 is SGHRS and CDR2 is YFSETQ. V lost 3 bases and J lost 1, with 13 bases in between. For the CDR3, the DNA is TGCGCCAGCAGCTCCCTTAGAGGATCCCAAGAGACCCAGTACTTC. Its protein product is CASSSLRGSQETQYF.

This clone was seen once. This rearrangement joins TRBV4-1 to TRBJ2-7; possibly TRBD2 for D (5 bases). Between the trimmed V and J ends, which lost 0 bases and 3 bases, there was a span of 15 bases. The CDR3 sequence is 16 residues long. CDR1 and CDR2 from the germline V gene are MGHRA and YSYEKL. The CDR3 DNA is TGCGCCAGCAGCCAAGAAGCGTCGTACGGGGTCTACGAGCAGTACTTC. Translation gives CASSQEASYGVYEQYF.

The J gene is TRBJ2-2, the V gene TRBV15; 7 bases line up with TRBD2. V dropped 9 bases and J dropped 6; count of bases not matched to a gene: 10. This CDR3 region has 14 residues. The V gene's germline CDR1 is LNHNV and CDR2 YYDKDF (reference sequence). This CDR3 is CATKRSGAPGELFF. As DNA, the CDR3 is TGTGCCACGAAGAGAAGCGGGGCCCCCGGGGAGCTGTTTTTT.

This chain joins TRBV19 and TRBJ1-2; weak D call: TRBD1 (5 bases). Germline lookup yields CDR1 LNHDA and CDR2 SQIVND (reference sequence). The CDR3 runs to 13 residues. V was clipped by 1 base and J by 5 bases, with 8 bases between them. The DNA for the CDR3 is TGTGCCAGTAGTATAGTCCAGGGATATGGCTACACCTTC. Its protein is CASSIVQGYGYTF.

This chain uses TRBV19 with TRBJ2-7, with TRBD2 as a possible D gene (7 bases). Germline CDR1 and CDR2: LNHDA and SQIVND (reference sequence). Trimming removed 5 bases at V and 3 bases at J, with 20 bases between. There are 16 residues in the CDR3. The CDR3 region is CASSVGGARVIYEQYF. The CDR3 nucleotides are TGTGCCAGTAGTGTTGGGGGGGCGCGCGTCATCTACGAGCAGTACTTC.

The gene calls are TRBV3-1 (or the pseudogene TRBV3-2) and TRBJ2-4; D is perhaps TRBD2 (6 bases). The CDR3 spans 15 residues. Germline loops: CDR1 LGHDT, CDR2 YNNKEL (reference sequence). The V end was cut by 4 bases, the J end by 8 bases, with 18 bases between. CDR3 DNA sequence: TGTGCCAGCAGCCCCGAATTGGGAGGTCGGTACATTCAGTACTTC. It encodes CASSPELGGRYIQYF.

This chain joins TRBV28 and TRBJ2-5; 9 nucleotides match TRBD1. Germline CDR1 is MDHEN and CDR2 is SYDVKM. Unmatched junction bases numbered 13, after V lost 6 bases and J lost 5 bases. The CDR3 is made up of 16 amino acids. CDR3 loop: CASSDPGQGNGETQYF. DNA of the CDR3: TGTGCCAGCAGCGATCCGGGACAGGGTAATGGGGAGACCCAGTACTTC. The full variable domain, rest sourced from reference TRBV28 and TRBJ2-5, is DVKVTQSSRYLVKRTGEKVFLECVQDMDHENMFWYRQDPGLGLRLIYFSYDVKMKEKGDIPEGYSVSREKKERFSLILESASTNQTSMYLCASSDPGQGNGETQYFGPGTRLLVL.

The chain links TRBV5-4 to TRBJ1-2; 9 bases line up with TRBD1. The trim removed 2 bases at V and 7 bases at J, leaving 9 bases unmatched. Germline V lookup: CDR1 SGHNT, CDR2 YYREEE (reference sequence). CDR3 length: 15 amino acids. Here the CDR3 reads CASSFVTGGEFGYTF. The CDR3, as DNA: TGTGCCAGCAGCTTCGTTACAGGGGGCGAATTTGGCTACACCTTC.

The rearrangement joins TRBV9 to TRBJ1-4; TRBD1 might be the D (5 bases). Germline loops: CDR1 SGDLS, CDR2 YYNGEE. V was clipped by 4 bases and J by 6 bases, with 13 bases between them. There are 14 residues in the CDR3. As DNA, the CDR3 is TGTGCCAGCAGCCAGAGCATACAGGATGAAAAACTGTTTTTT. It translates to CASSQSIQDEKLFF.

The J gene is TRBJ1-2, the V gene TRBV3-1 (or the pseudogene TRBV3-2); tentatively, D is TRBD1 (5 bases). The CDR3 contains 14 residues. Trimming pared 0 bases from V and 4 bases from J, leaving 9 bases between. Germline values: CDR1 LGHDT, CDR2 YNNKEL (reference sequence). CDR3 in DNA: TGTGCCAGCAGCCAAGATGGCCAGGGCTATGGCTACACCTTC. It translates to CASSQDGQGYGYTF.

This clone has a handful of counts. The chain combines TRBV30 with TRBJ1-4; weak D call: TRBD1 (6 bases). V shed 4 bases and J shed 1 base, with 16 bases lying between them. CDR3 length: 16 residues. Germline V lookup: CDR1 GTSNPN, CDR2 SVGIG (reference sequence). CDR3 coding DNA: TGTGCCTGGACACAAGGACAGACCCTAACTAATGAAAAACTGTTTTTT. Translated, it gives CAWTQGQTLTNEKLFF.

CDR3 DNA: TGCGCCAGCAGCCGAGAAGAGGGAAGGAACAGGGGTAATATACCGGAGCAGTTCTTC. Protein product: CASSREEGRNRGNIPEQFF. This chain uses TRBV4-1 with TRBJ2-1, with 7 bases that match TRBD1. The J segment lost 10 bases and the V segment lost 4 bases, leaving 25 bases of the junction unmatched. The CDR3 covers 19 residues. CDR1 MGHRA and CDR2 YSYEKL come from the germline V gene.

This CDR3 is CASSITTHYEQYF. CDR3 nucleotides: TGCGCCAGCAGTATTACGACTCACTACGAGCAGTACTTC. V is TRBV4-3 and J is TRBJ2-7; no reliable D call. There are 13 residues in the CDR3. CDR1 LGHNA and CDR2 YSLEER come from the germline V gene. Trimming removed 6 bases at V and 3 bases at J, with 12 bases between.

The gene calls are TRBV25-1 and TRBJ1-2; no reliable D call. The CDR3 runs 11 residues. V dropped 2 bases and J dropped 6 bases, with 4 bases sitting between them. From germline, CDR1 is MGHDK and CDR2 SYGVNS. DNA for the CDR3: TGTGCCAGCAGTGAAGGGCATGGCTACACCTTC. The encoded protein is CASSEGHGYTF.

The rearrangement links TRBV7-8 to TRBJ2-3; TRBD2 matches 9 bases. The CDR3 totals 15 residues. Germline CDR1 SGHVS, CDR2 FQNEAQ. V dropped 1 base and J dropped 6; count of bases not matched to a gene: 5. CDR3 nucleotide sequence: TGTGCCAGCAGCTTAGGAGGCGGGGGGGGTGATACGCAGTATTTT. Translating it yields CASSLGGGGGDTQYF.

The genes are TRBV3-1 (or the pseudogene TRBV3-2) and TRBJ2-7; TRBD2 aligns across 9 bases. With V trimmed by 7 bases and J by 5 bases, 15 bases remained unmatched. The CDR3 length is 16 residues. In germline, CDR1 is LGHDT, CDR2 YNNKEL (reference sequence). The CDR3 bases are TGTGCCAGCACCGATTTGCAGGGTAGCGGGAGTCACGAGCAGTACTTC. Translating gives CASTDLQGSGSHEQYF.

The chain links TRBV27 to TRBJ2-1; D perhaps matches TRBD1 (6 bases). Per germline, CDR1 MNHEY and CDR2 SMNVEV (reference sequence). CDR3 length: 13 residues. Trimming cost V 5 bases and J 5 bases, with 10 bases left between them. The CDR3 DNA reads as TGTGCCAGCAGTCGACAGGTGAACAATGAGCAGTTCTTC. This sequence encodes CASSRQVNNEQFF.

The V gene is TRBV19, the J gene TRBJ1-5; 7 bases are a match to TRBD1. This CDR3 contains 15 residues. Germline trimming cut 7 bases from V and 10 bases from J; bases unmatched to any gene: 16. Per the germline V gene, CDR1 is LNHDA and CDR2 is SQIVND (reference sequence). CDR3 residues: CASIPRGQSVGPQHF. The CDR3 nucleotides are TGTGCCAGTATTCCGAGGGGACAGTCCGTGGGACCCCAGCATTTT.

The chain recombines TRBV6-4 with TRBJ1-1, with D possibly being TRBD1 (6 bases). Trimming cost V 2 bases and J 1 base, with 11 bases left between them. The CDR3 is 15 residues long. Germline V gene sequence: CDR1 MRHNA, CDR2 SNTAGT. The chain's CDR3 is CASSDRGGPNTEAFF. The CDR3 nucleotides are TGTGCCAGCAGTGACCGAGGGGGACCGAACACTGAAGCTTTCTTT.